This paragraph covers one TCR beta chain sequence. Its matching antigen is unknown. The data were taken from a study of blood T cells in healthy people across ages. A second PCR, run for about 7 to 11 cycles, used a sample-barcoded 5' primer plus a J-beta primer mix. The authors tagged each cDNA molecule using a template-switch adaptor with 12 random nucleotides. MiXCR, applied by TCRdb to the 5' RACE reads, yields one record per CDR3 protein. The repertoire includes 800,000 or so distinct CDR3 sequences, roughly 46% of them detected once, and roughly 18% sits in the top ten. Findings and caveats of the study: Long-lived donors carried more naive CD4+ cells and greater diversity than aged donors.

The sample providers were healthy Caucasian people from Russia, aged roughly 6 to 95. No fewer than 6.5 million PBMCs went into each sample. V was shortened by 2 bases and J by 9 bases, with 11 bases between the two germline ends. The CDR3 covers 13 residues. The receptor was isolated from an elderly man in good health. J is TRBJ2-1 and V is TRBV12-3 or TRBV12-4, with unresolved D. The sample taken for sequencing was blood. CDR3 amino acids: CASSLNSKVEQFF. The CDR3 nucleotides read TGTGCCAGCAGTTTAAACTCAAAGGTTGAGCAGTTCTTC.